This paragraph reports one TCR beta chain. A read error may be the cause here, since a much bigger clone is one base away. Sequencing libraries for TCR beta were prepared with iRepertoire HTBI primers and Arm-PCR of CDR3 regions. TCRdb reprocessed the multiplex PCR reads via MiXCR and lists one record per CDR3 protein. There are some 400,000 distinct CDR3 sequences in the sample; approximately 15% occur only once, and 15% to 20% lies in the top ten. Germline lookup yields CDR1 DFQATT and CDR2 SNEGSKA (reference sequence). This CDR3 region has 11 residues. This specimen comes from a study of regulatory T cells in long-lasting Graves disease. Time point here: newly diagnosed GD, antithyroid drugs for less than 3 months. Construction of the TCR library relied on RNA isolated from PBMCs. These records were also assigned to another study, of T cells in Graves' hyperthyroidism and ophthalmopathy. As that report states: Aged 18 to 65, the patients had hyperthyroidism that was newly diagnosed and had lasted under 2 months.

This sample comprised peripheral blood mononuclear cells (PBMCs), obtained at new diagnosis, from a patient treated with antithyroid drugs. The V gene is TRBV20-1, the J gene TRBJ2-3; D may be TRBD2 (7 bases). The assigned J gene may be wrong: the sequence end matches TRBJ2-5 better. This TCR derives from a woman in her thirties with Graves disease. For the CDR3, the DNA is TGCAGTGCTCTAGGGGGGGGGACCCAGTACTTC. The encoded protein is CSALGGGTQYF.